This T cell receptor beta chain came from a study of technical replicates of blood from a few donors. Libraries were prepared by immunoSEQ multiplex PCR; TCRdb keeps only in-frame clonotypes and omits some of them. The sample carries over 85,000 clones, approximately 96% recorded once. Sequenced material: T cells isolated from PBMCs. This TCR derives from a human donor in good health.

Here the CDR3 reads CASGIAGGLSNEQFF. CDR3 nucleotide sequence: TGTGCCAGCGGAATAGCGGGAGGGCTTTCCAATGAGCAGTTCTTC. The rearrangement links TRBV7-9 to TRBJ2-1, with TRBD2 identical over 11 bases. V gave up 8 bases and J gave up 6 bases; unmatched junction bases: 9. The CDR3 runs to 15 residues. Germline CDR1 SEHNR, CDR2 FQNEAQ (reference sequence).